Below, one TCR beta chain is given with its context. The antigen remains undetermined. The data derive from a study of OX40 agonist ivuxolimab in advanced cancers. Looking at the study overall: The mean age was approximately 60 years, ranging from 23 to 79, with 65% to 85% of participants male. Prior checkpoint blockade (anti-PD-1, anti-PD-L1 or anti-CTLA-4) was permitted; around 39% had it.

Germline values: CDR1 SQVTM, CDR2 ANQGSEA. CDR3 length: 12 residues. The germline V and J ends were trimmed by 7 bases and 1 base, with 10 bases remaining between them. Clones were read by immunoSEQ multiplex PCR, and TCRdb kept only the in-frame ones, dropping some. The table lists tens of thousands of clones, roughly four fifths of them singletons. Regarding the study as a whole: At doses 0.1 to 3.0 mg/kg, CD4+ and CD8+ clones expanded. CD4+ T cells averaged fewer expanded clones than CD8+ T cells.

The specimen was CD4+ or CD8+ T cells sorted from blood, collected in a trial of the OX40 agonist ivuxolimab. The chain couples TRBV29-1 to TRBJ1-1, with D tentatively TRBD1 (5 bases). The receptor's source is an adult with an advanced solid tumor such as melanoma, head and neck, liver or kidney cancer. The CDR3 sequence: CSGGGANTEAFF. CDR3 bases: TGCAGCGGGGGGGGTGCGAACACTGAAGCTTTCTTT.